This record concerns one T cell receptor beta chain sequence. The germline gives CDR1 SGHRS, CDR2 YFSETQ. V lost 4 bases and J lost 5; bases outside the gene matches: 5. The CDR3 contains 14 residues. The sample comes from a study of blood T cell repertoires in COVID-19. Study details: The samples span acute and convalescent COVID-19 from the United States, Italy and Spain. Sample material is recorded as cDNA or gDNA derived from T cells, B-cell-depleted T cells, or PBMCs.

Authors' data handling: Using reference gene primer amplification, nucleated cell counts were estimated. Repertoires were generated with immunoSEQ multiplex PCR, while TCRdb's copy carries only in-frame clones and drops some. The DNA was the basis for D and trimming; V, J and clone size are from that table. Among 150,000 to 200,000 clones listed, about 81% were seen once. This rearrangement joins TRBV5-1 to TRBJ2-2; TRBD2 matches at 7 bases. This receptor was taken from a man aged 55 to 70 with active or convalescent COVID-19. The sequencing sample was made of peripheral blood. The CDR3 DNA sequence: TGCGCCAGCAGCGAATTGCGGGGGACCGGGGAGCTGTTTTTT. Protein product: CASSELRGTGELFF.